These T cell receptor beta chains were read from a single sample in a study of control samples from healthy donors and cancer patients. TCRdb's table, derived via immunoSEQ multiplex PCR, lists solely in-frame clones and lacks some. The sample holds about 410,000 clones, around 90% seen once. Sequencing input: PBMCs. The receptors derive from a man aged 40-49 years with head and neck cancer. CDR3s include the opening cysteine and the closing phenylalanine or tryptophan. D genes are given only for firm matches. Size is stated for part of the rows, as once, few or many counts, or as a class when the clone is expanded.

D gene	V gene	clone size	J gene	CDR3 protein	CDR3 DNA
NA	TRBV12-5	NA	TRBJ2-5	CASGPAEETQYF	TGTGCTAGTGGGCCTGCAGAAGAGACCCAGTACTTC
TRBD2	TRBV6-4	NA	TRBJ2-1	CASSETTSAYNEQFF	TGTGCCAGCAGTGAGACGACTAGCGCTTACAATGAGCAGTTCTTC
NA	TRBV11-2	NA	TRBJ1-1	CASSLAGFAEAFF	TGTGCCAGCAGCTTAGCAGGGTTCGCTGAAGCTTTCTTT
TRBD1	TRBV19	NA	TRBJ1-1	CASSSPGQGEAFF	TGTGCCAGTAGTTCCCCGGGACAGGGTGAAGCTTTCTTT
NA	TRBV7-2	NA	TRBJ2-5	CASSLAQLKETQYF	TGTGCCAGCAGCTTAGCCCAGTTAAAAGAGACCCAGTACTTC
NA	TRBV6-5	NA	TRBJ1-4	CASRNRQRGEKLFF	TGTGCCAGCAGAAATAGACAGAGAGGTGAAAAACTGTTTTTT
NA	TRBV7-2	once	TRBJ1-5	CASSRSPGQPQHF	TGTGCCAGCAGCCGATCCCCAGGTCAGCCCCAGCATTTT
NA	TRBV5-8	NA	TRBJ2-5	CASTPPLGARETQYF	TGTGCCAGCACCCCCCCCCTGGGGGCAAGGGAGACCCAGTACTTC
TRBD1	TRBV30	NA	TRBJ1-3	CAWRTGRNTIYF	TGTGCCTGGCGGACAGGGCGAAACACCATATATTTT
TRBD1	TRBV11-3	few	TRBJ2-1	CASSKGQGSYNEQFF	TGTGCCAGCAGCAAAGGACAGGGCTCCTACAATGAGCAGTTCTTC
NA	TRBV10-3	NA	TRBJ1-2	CAISGVDYGYTF	TGTGCCATCAGTGGGGTGGACTATGGCTACACCTTC
NA	TRBV5-4	NA	TRBJ2-7	CASSPQGQAPQRGTYEQYF	TGTGCCAGCAGCCCTCAGGGGCAAGCTCCTCAGAGGGGTACCTACGAGCAGTACTTC
NA	TRBV6-4	NA	TRBJ1-1	CASSRTGNTEAFF	TGTGCCAGCTCCCGGACGGGGAACACTGAAGCTTTCTTT
NA	TRBV20-1	NA	TRBJ1-1	CSARDNTEAFF	TGCAGTGCTAGGGATAACACTGAAGCTTTCTTT
NA	TRBV27	NA	TRBJ1-1	CASSSVAKRLNTEAFF	TGTGCCAGCAGTTCGGTCGCTAAACGACTGAACACTGAAGCTTTCTTT
NA	TRBV13	NA	TRBJ2-5	CASSPGQSQETQYF	TGTGCCAGCAGCCCCGGACAGTCACAAGAGACCCAGTACTTC
NA	TRBV27	NA	TRBJ1-3	CASRRVGESSGNTIYF	TGTGCCAGCAGAAGAGTTGGAGAGTCCTCTGGAAACACCATATATTTT
TRBD1	TRBV6-5	once	TRBJ2-1	CASRGQGNAYNEQFF	TGTGCCAGCAGGGGACAGGGGAACGCCTACAATGAGCAGTTCTTC
NA	TRBV27	NA	TRBJ2-2	CASSLSRSVDGELFF	TGTGCCAGCAGTTTATCCAGGTCCGTGGACGGGGAGCTGTTTTTT
TRBD1	TRBV5-1	NA	TRBJ2-5	CASRQGGEETQYF	TGCGCCAGCCGACAGGGTGGGGAAGAGACGCAGTACTTC
NA	TRBV29-1	NA	TRBJ2-5	CSVRHETQYF	TGCAGCGTCCGACACGAGACCCAGTACTTC
NA	TRBV29-1	NA	TRBJ2-3	CSVNRDLTDTQYF	TGCAGCGTTAACCGGGATCTCACAGATACGCAGTATTTT
TRBD1	TRBV5-1	NA	TRBJ2-3	CASSLSYSDRGSTDTQYF	TGCGCCAGCAGCTTGAGTTATTCGGACAGGGGATCTACAGATACGCAGTATTTT
NA	TRBV3-1/TRBV3-2	NA	TRBJ1-2	CASSQAREDYGYTF	TGTGCCAGCAGCCAAGCCAGGGAAGACTATGGCTACACCTTC
NA	TRBV30	NA	TRBJ2-1	CAWTGGWDEQFF	TGTGCCTGGACTGGTGGATGGGATGAGCAGTTCTTC